Listed below are T cell receptor beta chains from one sample, sequenced in a study of T cell responses to AZD1222 COVID-19 vaccine. TCRdb's copy holds only in-frame clones and misses some; the assay was immunoSEQ multiplex PCR. Among approximately 110,000 clones listed, around 89% were seen once. The sequences come from peripheral blood, collected on day 0 of AZD1222 vaccination. The source of these receptors is an adult in good health. The CDR3 runs from the conserved cysteine through the conserved F or W. Each record gives: clone size, V gene, J gene, D gene, CDR3 DNA, CDR3 protein. D genes are given only for firm matches. Clone sizes are given selectively: once, few, many, or a class where the clone is expanded.

NA	TRBV7-7	TRBJ2-5	NA	TGTGCTAGCAGCCAAACGGGGGTGGGCAACCCGGAGACCCAGTACTTC	CASSQTGVGNPETQYF
NA	TRBV6-5	TRBJ1-5	NA	TGTGCCAGCCGATATTTGGGGACGAGCAATCAGCCCCAGCATTTT	CASRYLGTSNQPQHF
NA	TRBV5-1	TRBJ1-1	NA	TGCGCCAGCAGCTTTACAGCTGACACTGAAGCTTTCTTT	CASSFTADTEAFF
NA	TRBV2	TRBJ2-1	TRBD1	TGTGCCAGCAGATATAACAGGGGGGTCTCCTACAATGAGCAGTTCTTC	CASRYNRGVSYNEQFF
NA	TRBV27	TRBJ1-4	NA	TGTGCCAGCAGTCAGGTACATAGCGAAAAACTGTTTTTT	CASSQVHSEKLFF
once	TRBV27	TRBJ1-5	TRBD1	TGTGCCAGCAGTTTTACGTGGACAGGGGGCCGGAATCAGCCCCAGCATTTT	CASSFTWTGGRNQPQHF
NA	TRBV28	TRBJ1-2	TRBD1	TGTGCCAGCAGTTTAACAGGGGGCAACTATGGCTACACCTTC	CASSLTGGNYGYTF
NA	TRBV5-6	TRBJ2-6	NA	TGTGCCAGCAGCTTGGCCGGGGCCAACGTCCTGACTTTC	CASSLAGANVLTF
NA	TRBV2	TRBJ1-3	NA	TGTGCCAGCACCAGGAACGAGGGACGGGGAAACACCATATATTTT	CASTRNEGRGNTIYF
few	TRBV2	TRBJ1-5	NA	TGTGCCACCTCGGACAGTCATAGCAATCAGCCCCAGCATTTT	CATSDSHSNQPQHF
NA	TRBV27	TRBJ1-6	NA	TGTGCCAGCAGTGGAGCAGGGTATAATAATTCACCCCTCCACTTT	CASSGAGYNNSPLHF
NA	TRBV5-1	TRBJ1-4	TRBD1	TGCGCCAGCAGCTTGGGACAGGGGAATGAAAAACTGTTTTTT	CASSLGQGNEKLFF
NA	TRBV7-2	TRBJ1-6	NA	TGTGCCAGCAGCTCCGCGGGACGGACTAATTCACCCCTCCACTTT	CASSSAGRTNSPLHF
NA	TRBV18	TRBJ1-1	NA	TGTGCCAGCTCACCACCCCTGGTGCGGGTGGGGAACACTGAAGCTTTCTTT	CASSPPLVRVGNTEAFF
NA	TRBV5-8	TRBJ2-7	NA	TGTGCCAGCAGCTTGGCGGGTGAGCAGTACTTC	CASSLAGEQYF
NA	TRBV27	TRBJ2-3	TRBD2	TGTGCCAGCACCCTATATCCCCTCTCTAGCGGGGGGCGATTAGATACGCAGTATTTT	CASTLYPLSSGGRLDTQYF
NA	TRBV19	TRBJ1-5	NA	TGTGCCAGTAGTATATCCCCCTCAGGGGCGTTCGGTCAGCCCCAGCATTTT	CASSISPSGAFGQPQHF
NA	TRBV13	TRBJ2-7	NA	TGTGCCAGCAGCTTACCCGGGCCCTCCTACGAGCAGTACTTC	CASSLPGPSYEQYF
few	TRBV6-6	TRBJ1-2	NA	TGTGCCAGCAGCCCTAACTATGGCTACACCTTC	CASSPNYGYTF
NA	TRBV9	TRBJ1-6	NA	TGTGCCAGCAGCGTCGAGGACGGAAGCCCACCCCTCCACTTT	CASSVEDGSPPLHF
NA	TRBV7-2	TRBJ2-3	NA	TGTGCCAGCAGCTCCGTTCGGTCTAGCACAGATACGCAGTATTTT	CASSSVRSSTDTQYF
NA	TRBV3-1/TRBV3-2	TRBJ2-2	NA	TGTGCCAGCAGGGGACTTTACACCGGGGAGCTGTTTTTT	CASRGLYTGELFF
few	TRBV4-1	TRBJ2-7	TRBD1	TGCGCCAGCAGCCAAGGCCCACAGGGGGCAGGCGGGTACGAGCAGTACTTC	CASSQGPQGAGGYEQYF
NA	TRBV4-3	TRBJ2-4	TRBD2	TGCGCCAGCAGCCAACTAGCGGGGGGGATTAAAAACATTCAGTACTTC	CASSQLAGGIKNIQYF
NA	TRBV27	TRBJ1-3	NA	TGTGCCAGCTCCAAAGGACGGGGGGGTACCTCTGGAAACACCATATATTTT	CASSKGRGGTSGNTIYF
NA	TRBV30	TRBJ2-3	NA	TGTGCCTCTTTTCGGGGGAGCACAGATACGCAGTATTTT	CASFRGSTDTQYF
NA	TRBV15	TRBJ2-5	TRBD2	TGTGCCACCAGCCTGCGGACTAGGGCCCAAGAGACCCAGTACTTC	CATSLRTRAQETQYF
NA	TRBV7-2	TRBJ2-7	NA	TGTGCCAGCAGCTTAGTCCGGGAGCGAGAATACGAGCAGTACTTC	CASSLVREREYEQYF
NA	TRBV7-9	TRBJ1-2	NA	TGTGCCAGCAGCTTAGCAGGGAACTATGGCTACACCTTC	CASSLAGNYGYTF
NA	TRBV7-2	TRBJ1-5	TRBD1	TGTGCCAGCAGCTTATGGACAGGGACGGATCAGCCCCAGCATTTT	CASSLWTGTDQPQHF
NA	TRBV19	TRBJ2-7	TRBD2	TGTGCCAGTAGTGGGGGGGATGGCTACGAGCAGTACTTC	CASSGGDGYEQYF
NA	TRBV30	TRBJ1-1	NA	TGTGCCTGGACGGGCGCCGGGAACACTGAAGCTTTCTTT	CAWTGAGNTEAFF
once	TRBV6-5	TRBJ1-1	NA	TGTGCCACCCACCCCCCATTGAACACTGAAGCTTTCTTT	CATHPPLNTEAFF
once	TRBV7-3	TRBJ1-4	TRBD1	TGTGCCAGCAGCTTAACGCCGGGACAGGGGGACGCTAATGAAAAACTGTTTTTT	CASSLTPGQGDANEKLFF
NA	TRBV5-8	TRBJ1-4	TRBD1	TGTGCCAGCAGCCCGACAGGGGGAAACGAAAAACTGTTTTTT	CASSPTGGNEKLFF
NA	TRBV27	TRBJ1-1	TRBD1	TGTGCCAGCAGTCCACGGACAGGGAGAAACACTGAAGCTTTCTTT	CASSPRTGRNTEAFF
NA	TRBV6-5	TRBJ2-1	TRBD2	TGTGCCAGCACCGAGCTAGCGGGGGGCCACGAGCAGTTCTTC	CASTELAGGHEQFF
NA	TRBV11-2	TRBJ1-2	TRBD1	TGTGCCAGCAGCTTAGGGGACAGGGGTGGCTACACCTTC	CASSLGDRGGYTF
once	TRBV7-3	TRBJ2-7	NA	TGTGCCAGCAGCTCCCCAGGTGGTAGCGTGTTCGAGCAGTACTTC	CASSSPGGSVFEQYF
once	TRBV3-1/TRBV3-2	TRBJ1-1	NA	TGTGCCAGCAGCCAAGATATCTCTGAAGCTTTCTTT	CASSQDISEAFF
NA	TRBV19	TRBJ2-7	TRBD2	TGTGCCAGTAGCCCCCGGGGGGGAACCTACGAGCAGTACTTC	CASSPRGGTYEQYF
few	TRBV30	TRBJ1-1	TRBD1	TGTGCCTGGAGTCGACAGGGCAGGAAAACTGAAGCTTTCTTT	CAWSRQGRKTEAFF
NA	TRBV14	TRBJ1-2	NA	TGTGCCAGCAGCCAAGGACACTTAAAAGGCTACACCTTC	CASSQGHLKGYTF
NA	TRBV7-6	TRBJ1-1	NA	TGTGCCAGCAGCTTAGGGACCCTCACTGAAGCTTTCTTT	CASSLGTLTEAFF
NA	TRBV6-5	TRBJ2-7	TRBD1	TGTGCCAGCAGTTGGCAGGGGGAAGGGGACGAGCAGTACTTC	CASSWQGEGDEQYF
NA	TRBV7-3	TRBJ1-2	TRBD1	TGTGCCAGCAGCCCCGGACAGGGGCAGATCTATGGCTACACCTTC	CASSPGQGQIYGYTF
NA	TRBV18	TRBJ1-1	TRBD1	TGTGCCAGCTCATCACAGGGGGAGAACACTGAAGCTTTCTTT	CASSSQGENTEAFF
NA	TRBV12-3/TRBV12-4	TRBJ2-4	NA	TGTGCCAGCAGTTTAGCAGGGGGCGGGAAGTACTTC	CASSLAGGGKYF